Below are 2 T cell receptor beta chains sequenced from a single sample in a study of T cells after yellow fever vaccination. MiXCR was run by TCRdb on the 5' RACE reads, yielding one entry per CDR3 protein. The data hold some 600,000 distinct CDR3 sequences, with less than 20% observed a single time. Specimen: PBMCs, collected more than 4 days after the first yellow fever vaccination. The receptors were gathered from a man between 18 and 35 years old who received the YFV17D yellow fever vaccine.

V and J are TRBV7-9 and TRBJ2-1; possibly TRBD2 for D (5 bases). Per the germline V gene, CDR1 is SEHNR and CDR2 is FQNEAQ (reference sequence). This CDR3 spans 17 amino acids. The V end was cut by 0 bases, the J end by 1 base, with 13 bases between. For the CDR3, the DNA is TGTGCCAGCAGCTTAGCGCACCCGAGGGTTTCCTACAATGAGCAGTTCTTC. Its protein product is CASSLAHPRVSYNEQFF.

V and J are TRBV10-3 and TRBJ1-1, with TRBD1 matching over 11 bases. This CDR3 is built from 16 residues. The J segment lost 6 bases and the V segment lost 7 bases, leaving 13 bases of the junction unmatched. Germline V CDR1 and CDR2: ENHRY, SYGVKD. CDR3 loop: CAINSGQGVLRSEAFF. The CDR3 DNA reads TGTGCCATCAACTCGGGACAGGGGGTCTTGAGGTCTGAAGCTTTCTTT.